The clone carrying this T cell receptor (beta chain) has only a few counts. This same CDR3 is encoded by further DNA sequences in the sample. V lost 6 bases, J lost 4 bases, and 18 bases lay in between. Per the germline V gene, CDR1 is MNHEY and CDR2 is SMNVEV (reference sequence). The CDR3 totals 15 residues. Mismatch repair deficiency was confirmed in all patients, by PCR or immunohistochemistry. Three pembrolizumab responders had their TCRs sequenced. Clones were read by immunoSEQ multiplex PCR, and TCRdb kept only the in-frame ones, dropping some. The profile shows roughly 84,000 clones, over 70% of them singletons. These data belong to a study of PD-1 blockade in mismatch repair-deficient tumors. Study as a whole: All were previously treated, progressing patients with about 12 mismatch repair-deficient cancer types.

The gene calls are TRBV27 and TRBJ2-5, with no clear D. This sequence originates from an adult with mismatch repair-deficient cancer. The material sequenced was peripheral blood, taken 12 weeks after starting pembrolizumab. CDR3 residues: CASSVKLALRETQYF. The CDR3 nucleotides read TGTGCCAGCAGCGTCAAATTGGCCCTTCGAGAGACCCAGTACTTC.